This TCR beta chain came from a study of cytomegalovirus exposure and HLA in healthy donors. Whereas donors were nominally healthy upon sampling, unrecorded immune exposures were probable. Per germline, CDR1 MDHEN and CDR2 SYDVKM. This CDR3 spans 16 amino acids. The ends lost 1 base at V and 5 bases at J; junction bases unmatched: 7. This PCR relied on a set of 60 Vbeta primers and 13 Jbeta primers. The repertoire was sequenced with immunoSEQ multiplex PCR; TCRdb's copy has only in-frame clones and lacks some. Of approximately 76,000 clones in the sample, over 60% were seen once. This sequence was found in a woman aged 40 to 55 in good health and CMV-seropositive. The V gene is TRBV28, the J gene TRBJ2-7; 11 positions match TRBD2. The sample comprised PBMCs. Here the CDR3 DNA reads TGTGCCAGCAGTTTATCGCCGTCTAGCGGGAGGAACGAGCAGTACTTC. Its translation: CASSLSPSSGRNEQYF.